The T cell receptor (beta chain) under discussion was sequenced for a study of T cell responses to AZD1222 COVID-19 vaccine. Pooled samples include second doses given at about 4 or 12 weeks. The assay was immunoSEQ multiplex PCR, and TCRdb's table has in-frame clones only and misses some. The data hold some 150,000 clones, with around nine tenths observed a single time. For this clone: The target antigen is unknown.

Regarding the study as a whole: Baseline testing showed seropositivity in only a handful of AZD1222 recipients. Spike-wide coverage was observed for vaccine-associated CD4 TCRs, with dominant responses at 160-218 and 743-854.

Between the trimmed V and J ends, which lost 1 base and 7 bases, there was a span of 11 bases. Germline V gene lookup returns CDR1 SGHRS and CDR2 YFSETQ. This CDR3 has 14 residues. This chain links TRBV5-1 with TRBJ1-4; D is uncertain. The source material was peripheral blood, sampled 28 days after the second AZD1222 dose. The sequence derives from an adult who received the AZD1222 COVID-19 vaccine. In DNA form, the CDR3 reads TGCGCCAGCAGCTTGCAGTCCCCGGGTGAAAAACTGTTTTTT. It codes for CASSLQSPGEKLFF.